Below are 11 T cell receptor beta chains sequenced from a single sample in a study of T-cell reconstitution after alpha-beta-depleted transplantation in children. Points from the study as a whole: A year had passed since transplant, and T-cell counts and diversity by then came mostly from newly produced T cells.

The authors prepared the TCRbeta library with unique molecular identifiers. TCRdb re-called the PCR reads through MiXCR, storing one row per CDR3 protein. Among around 300,000 distinct CDR3 sequences listed, over 7% were seen once. The antigens for these receptors are not known. The sequenced sample was peripheral blood, obtained 360 days after TCRalphabeta/CD19-depleted stem cell transplant. The receptors originated from a female patient aged 2-10 years who had a stem cell transplant for Fanconi anemia, so the T cells may come from the graft donor.

This clonotype has ten or more counts. V gene TRBV7-2 combines with J gene TRBJ1-2; no clear D. The germline gives CDR1 SGHTA, CDR2 FQGNSA. The V gene lost 1 base and the J gene lost 2 bases, with 17 bases spanning the gap. The CDR3 loop spans 17 amino acids. The CDR3 DNA is TGTGCCAGCAGCTTAGGTTTCGACGTATCCCACAACTATGGCTACACCTTC. It translates to CASSLGFDVSHNYGYTF.

This clonotype came up many times. The chain carries TRBV29-1 and TRBJ2-1; D gene ambiguous. Trimming pared 2 bases from V and 2 bases from J, leaving 13 bases between. There are 15 residues in the CDR3. Germline V gene data show CDR1 as SQVTM and CDR2 as ANQGSEA. DNA of the CDR3: TGCAGCGTTGAAAACCTAGAGGCCACCTACAATGAGCAGTTCTTC. Its protein is CSVENLEATYNEQFF.

There are many counts of this clonotype. The V and J genes are TRBV9 and TRBJ2-1; D unclear. Trimming took off 5 bases at V and 5 bases at J, with 11 bases between the two ends. The CDR3 totals 13 residues. CDR1 and CDR2 from the germline V gene are SGDLS and YYNGEE. CDR3 protein: CASRGHVDNEQFF. DNA of the CDR3: TGTGCCAGCAGAGGGCACGTAGACAATGAGCAGTTCTTC.

This clonotype was observed at least ten times. The rearrangement uses TRBV6-1 and TRBJ2-2; 10 bases match TRBD2. This CDR3 spans 15 amino acids. Germline-derived CDR1 and CDR2 are MNHNS and SASEGT. With V trimmed by 6 bases and J by 6 bases, 7 bases remained unmatched. The CDR3 nucleotides are TGTGCCAGCAGCGGGCGAGCGGGAGGGGCCGGGGAGCTGTTTTTT. Translating it yields CASSGRAGGAGELFF.

This clonotype was detected ten times or more. This rearrangement joins TRBV10-3 to TRBJ2-3, with D possibly TRBD2 on 7 matching bases. CDR1 and CDR2 from the germline V gene are ENHRY and SYGVKD. Between the trimmed V and J ends, which lost 6 bases and 5 bases, there was a span of 15 bases. This CDR3 region has 14 residues. The CDR3 nucleotides read TGTGCCATCAGCGGAGGGGGGGGCCAAGATACGCAGTATTTT. This codes for CAISGGGGQDTQYF.

V usage is TRBV12-3 or TRBV12-4 and J usage is TRBJ1-1; D unresolved. There are 13 residues in the CDR3. V was clipped by 2 bases and J by 4 bases, with 8 bases between them. Here the CDR3 reads CASSLFAGTEAFF. CDR3 nucleotides: TGTGCCAGCAGTTTATTCGCGGGCACTGAAGCTTTCTTT.

The rearrangement joins TRBV3-1 to TRBJ2-5; 7 positions agree with TRBD2. Germline assignment: CDR1 LGHDT and CDR2 YNNKEL (reference sequence). J gave up 1 base and V 2 bases, and 4 bases lay outside the gene matches. The CDR3 length is 15 residues. The CDR3 spells CASSQLAEIQETQYF. DNA for the CDR3: TGTGCCAGCAGCCAACTAGCGGAGATCCAAGAGACCCAGTACTTC.

CDR3 DNA: TGTGCCTGGAGTGTTCAGGGGGGCGAGCAGTACTTC. This sequence encodes CAWSVQGGEQYF. This rearrangement joins TRBV30 to TRBJ2-7; D might be TRBD1 (7 bases). CDR1 is GTSNPN, CDR2 SVGIG, per germline (reference sequence). The CDR3 has 12 residues. Trimming shortened V by 0 bases and J by 6 bases, and 9 bases separated the two germline ends.

This clonotype turned up a few times. The chain employs TRBV18 and TRBJ1-2, with D possibly TRBD1 on 6 matching bases. Germline CDR1 KGHSH, CDR2 LQKENI. The CDR3 is 13 amino acids. Trimming left V 6 bases short and J 3 bases short, with 11 bases between. Here the CDR3 reads CASSSRQDYGYTF. DNA of the CDR3: TGTGCCAGCTCGTCCAGACAGGACTATGGCTACACCTTC.

This clonotype was found a few times. The genes are TRBV7-3 and TRBJ1-2, with 9 bases identical to TRBD1. The CDR3 has 20 amino acids. Germline lookup yields CDR1 SGHTA and CDR2 FQGTGA. V trimming: 5 bases; J trimming: 0 bases; junction bases outside the gene matches: 19. CDR3 nucleotides: TGTGCCAGCAGCCCCCCCGGCCGGGGACAGGGCTATATGCCTAACTATGGCTACACCTTC. This encodes CASSPPGRGQGYMPNYGYTF.

This clonotype was seen repeatedly, ten times or more. The chain couples TRBV5-1 to TRBJ2-3; D gene unclear. V was cut by 3 bases and J by 2 bases, with 16 bases left in between. The CDR3 is made up of 16 amino acids. Germline-derived CDR1 and CDR2 are SGHRS and YFSETQ. The CDR3 here is CASSSSGSAATDTQYF. Here the CDR3 DNA reads TGCGCCAGCAGCTCAAGTGGGTCGGCAGCCACAGATACGCAGTATTTT.